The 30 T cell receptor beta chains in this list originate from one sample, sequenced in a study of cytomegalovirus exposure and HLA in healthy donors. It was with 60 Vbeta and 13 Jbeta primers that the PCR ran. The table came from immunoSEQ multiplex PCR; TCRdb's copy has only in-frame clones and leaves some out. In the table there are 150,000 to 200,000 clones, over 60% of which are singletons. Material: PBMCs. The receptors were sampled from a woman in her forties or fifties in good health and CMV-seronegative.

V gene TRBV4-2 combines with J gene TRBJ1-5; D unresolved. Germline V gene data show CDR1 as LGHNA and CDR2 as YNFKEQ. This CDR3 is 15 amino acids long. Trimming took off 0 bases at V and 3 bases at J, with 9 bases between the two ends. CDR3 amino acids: CASSQDRGPNQPQHF. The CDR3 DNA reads TGTGCCAGCAGCCAAGATCGGGGTCCCAATCAGCCCCAGCATTTT.

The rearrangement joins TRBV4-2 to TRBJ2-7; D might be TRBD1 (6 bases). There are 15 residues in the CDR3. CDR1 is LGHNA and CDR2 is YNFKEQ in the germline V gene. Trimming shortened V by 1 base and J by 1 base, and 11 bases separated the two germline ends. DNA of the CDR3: TGTGCCAGCAGCCAAGGGTACAGGGAATCCTACGAGCAGTACTTC. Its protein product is CASSQGYRESYEQYF.

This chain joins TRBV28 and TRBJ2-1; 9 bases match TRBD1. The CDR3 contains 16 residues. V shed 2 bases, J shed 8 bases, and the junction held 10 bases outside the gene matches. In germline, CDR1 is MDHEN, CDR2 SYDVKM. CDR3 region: CASSLAGTGRGDEQFF. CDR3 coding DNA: TGTGCCAGCAGTTTAGCCGGGACAGGGCGAGGGGATGAGCAGTTCTTC.

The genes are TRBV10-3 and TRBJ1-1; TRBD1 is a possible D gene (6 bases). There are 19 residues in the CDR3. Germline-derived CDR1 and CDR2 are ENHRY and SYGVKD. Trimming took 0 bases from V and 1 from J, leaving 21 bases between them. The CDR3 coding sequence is TGTGCCATCAGTGAGTCGTTTACCTGGGTCGGGACATCGAACACTGAAGCTTTCTTT. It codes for CAISESFTWVGTSNTEAFF.

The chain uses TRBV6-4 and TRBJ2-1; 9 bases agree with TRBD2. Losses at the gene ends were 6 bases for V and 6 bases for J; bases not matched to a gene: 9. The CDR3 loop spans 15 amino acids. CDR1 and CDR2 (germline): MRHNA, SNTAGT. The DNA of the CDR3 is TGTGCCAGCAGCCGCATAGCGGGAGCCCTCAATGAGCAGTTCTTC. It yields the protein CASSRIAGALNEQFF.

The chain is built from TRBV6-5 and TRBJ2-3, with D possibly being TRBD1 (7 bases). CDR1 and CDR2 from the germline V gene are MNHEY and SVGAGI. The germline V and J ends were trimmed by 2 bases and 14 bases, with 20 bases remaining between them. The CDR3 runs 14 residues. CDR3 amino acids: CASSYALAGGHRYF. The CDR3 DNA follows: TGTGCCAGCAGTTACGCCCTAGCAGGGGGGCACCGGTATTTT.

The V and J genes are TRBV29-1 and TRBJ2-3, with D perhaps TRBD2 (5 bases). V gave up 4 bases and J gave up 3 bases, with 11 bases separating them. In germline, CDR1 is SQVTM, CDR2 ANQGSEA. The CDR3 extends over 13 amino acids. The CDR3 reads CSVVTGRTDTQYF. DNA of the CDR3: TGCAGCGTTGTAACGGGAAGGACAGATACGCAGTATTTT.

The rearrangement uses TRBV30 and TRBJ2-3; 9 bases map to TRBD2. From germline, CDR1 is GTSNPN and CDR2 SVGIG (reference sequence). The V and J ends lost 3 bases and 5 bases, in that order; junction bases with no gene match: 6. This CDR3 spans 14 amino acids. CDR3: CAWSWRGGQDTQYF. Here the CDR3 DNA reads TGTGCCTGGAGCTGGCGGGGGGGCCAAGATACGCAGTATTTT.

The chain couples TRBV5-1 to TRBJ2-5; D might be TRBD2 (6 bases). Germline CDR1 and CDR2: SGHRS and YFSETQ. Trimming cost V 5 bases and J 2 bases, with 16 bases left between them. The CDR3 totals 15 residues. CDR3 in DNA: TGCGCCAGCAGTGGGGGGAAAGCTATTCAAGAGACCCAGTACTTC. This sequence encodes CASSGGKAIQETQYF.

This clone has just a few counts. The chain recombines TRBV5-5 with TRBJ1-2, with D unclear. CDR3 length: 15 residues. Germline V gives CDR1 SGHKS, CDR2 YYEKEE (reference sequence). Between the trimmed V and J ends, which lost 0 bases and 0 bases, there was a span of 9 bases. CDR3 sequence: CASSLEWLANYGYTF. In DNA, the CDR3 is TGTGCCAGCAGCTTGGAATGGTTAGCTAACTATGGCTACACCTTC.

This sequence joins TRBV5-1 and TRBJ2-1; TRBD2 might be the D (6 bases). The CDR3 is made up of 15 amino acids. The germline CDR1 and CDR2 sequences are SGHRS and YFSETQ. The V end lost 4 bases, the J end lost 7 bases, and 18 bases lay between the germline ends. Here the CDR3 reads CASSPLGTDLNEQFF. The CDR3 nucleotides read TGCGCCAGCAGCCCCCTAGGGACTGATTTAAATGAGCAGTTCTTC.

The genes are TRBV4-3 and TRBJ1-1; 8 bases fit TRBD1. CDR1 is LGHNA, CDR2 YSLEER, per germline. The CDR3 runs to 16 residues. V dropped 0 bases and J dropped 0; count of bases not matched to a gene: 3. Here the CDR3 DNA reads TGCGCCAGCAGCCAAGATCGGGACAGGATGAACACTGAAGCTTTCTTT. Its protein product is CASSQDRDRMNTEAFF.

The CDR3: CASSRTAGRLFF. CDR3 DNA: TGTGCCAGCAGCAGGACCGCGGGCCGGCTGTTTTTT. The V call is TRBV5-6, the J call TRBJ1-4; D is unresolved. There are 12 residues in the CDR3. The germline V gene encodes CDR1 SGHDT and CDR2 YYEEEE. V was pared by 4 bases and J by 14 bases, with 15 bases between.

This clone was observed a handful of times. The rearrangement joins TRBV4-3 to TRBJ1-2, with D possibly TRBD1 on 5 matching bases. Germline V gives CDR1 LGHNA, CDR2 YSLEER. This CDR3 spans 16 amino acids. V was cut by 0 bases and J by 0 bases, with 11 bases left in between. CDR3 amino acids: CASSQEWGDPNYGYTF. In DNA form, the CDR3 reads TGCGCCAGCAGCCAAGAGTGGGGGGACCCTAACTATGGCTACACCTTC.

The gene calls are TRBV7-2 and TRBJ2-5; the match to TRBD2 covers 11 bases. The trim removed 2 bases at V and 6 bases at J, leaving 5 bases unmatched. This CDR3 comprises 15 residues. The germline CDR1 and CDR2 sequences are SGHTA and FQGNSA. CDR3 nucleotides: TGTGCCAGCAGCTTAAAGGGACTAGCGGCAAAGACCCAGTACTTC. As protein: CASSLKGLAAKTQYF.

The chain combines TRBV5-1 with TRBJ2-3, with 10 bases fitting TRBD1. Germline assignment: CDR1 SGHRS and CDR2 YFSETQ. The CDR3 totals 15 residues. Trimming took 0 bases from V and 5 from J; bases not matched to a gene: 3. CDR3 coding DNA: TGCGCCAGCAGCTTGGGACAGGGGGCTGGAGATACGCAGTATTTT. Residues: CASSLGQGAGDTQYF.

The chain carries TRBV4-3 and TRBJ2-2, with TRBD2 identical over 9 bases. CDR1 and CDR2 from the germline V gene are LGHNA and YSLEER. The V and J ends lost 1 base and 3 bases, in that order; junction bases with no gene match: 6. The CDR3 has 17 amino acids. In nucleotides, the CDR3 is TGCGCCAGCAGCCAAGGGTCGACTAGCGGAGACACCGGGGAGCTGTTTTTT. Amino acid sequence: CASSQGSTSGDTGELFF.

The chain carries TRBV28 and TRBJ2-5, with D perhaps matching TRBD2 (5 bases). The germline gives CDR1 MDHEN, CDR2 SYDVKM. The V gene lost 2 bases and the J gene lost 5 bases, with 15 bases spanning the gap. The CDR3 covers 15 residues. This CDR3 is CASSLATLGGETQYF. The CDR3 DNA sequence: TGTGCCAGCAGTTTAGCCACCCTGGGCGGGGAGACCCAGTACTTC.

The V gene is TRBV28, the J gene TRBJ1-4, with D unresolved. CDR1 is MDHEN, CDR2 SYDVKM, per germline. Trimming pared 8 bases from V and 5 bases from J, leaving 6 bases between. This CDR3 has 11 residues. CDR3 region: CASEVNEKLFF. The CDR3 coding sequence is TGTGCCAGCGAGGTCAATGAAAAACTGTTTTTT.

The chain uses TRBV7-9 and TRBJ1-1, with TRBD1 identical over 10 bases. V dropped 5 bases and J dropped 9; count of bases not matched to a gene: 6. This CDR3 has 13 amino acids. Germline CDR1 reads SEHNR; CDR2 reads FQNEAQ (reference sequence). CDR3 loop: CASSARGQGQAFF. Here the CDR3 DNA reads TGTGCCAGCAGCGCTAGGGGACAGGGGCAAGCTTTCTTT. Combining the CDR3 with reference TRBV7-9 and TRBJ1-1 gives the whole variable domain DTGVSQNPRHKITKRGQNVTFRCDPISEHNRLYWYRQTLGQGPEFLTYFQNEAQLEKSRLLSDRFSAERPKGSFSTLEIQRTEQGDSAMYLCASSARGQGQAFFGQGTRLTVV.

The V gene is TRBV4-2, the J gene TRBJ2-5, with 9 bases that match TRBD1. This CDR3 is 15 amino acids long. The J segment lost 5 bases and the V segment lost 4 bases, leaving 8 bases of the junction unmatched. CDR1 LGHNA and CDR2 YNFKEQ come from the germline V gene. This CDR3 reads CASSRTGDRPETQYF. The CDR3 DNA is TGTGCCAGCAGCCGGACAGGGGACCGTCCTGAGACCCAGTACTTC.

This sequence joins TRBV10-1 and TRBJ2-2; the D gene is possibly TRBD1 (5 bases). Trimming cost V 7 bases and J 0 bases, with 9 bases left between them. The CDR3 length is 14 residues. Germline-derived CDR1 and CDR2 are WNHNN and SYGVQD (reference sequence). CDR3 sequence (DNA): TGCGCCAGCACACAGACAGCGAACACCGGGGAGCTGTTTTTT. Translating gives CASTQTANTGELFF.

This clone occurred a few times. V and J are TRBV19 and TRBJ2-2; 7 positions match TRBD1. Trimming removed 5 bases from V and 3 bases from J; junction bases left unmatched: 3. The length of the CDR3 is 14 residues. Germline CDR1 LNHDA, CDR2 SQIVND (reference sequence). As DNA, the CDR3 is TGTGCCAGTAGTCTCGGGACAGACACCGGGGAGCTGTTTTTT. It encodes CASSLGTDTGELFF.

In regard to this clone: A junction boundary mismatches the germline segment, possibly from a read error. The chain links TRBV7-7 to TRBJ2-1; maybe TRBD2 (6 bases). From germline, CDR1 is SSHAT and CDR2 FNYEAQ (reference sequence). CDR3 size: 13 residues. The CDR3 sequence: CASSPAGSNEQFF. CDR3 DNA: TGTGCTAGCAGCCCCGCCGGGAGCAATGAGCAGTTCTTC.

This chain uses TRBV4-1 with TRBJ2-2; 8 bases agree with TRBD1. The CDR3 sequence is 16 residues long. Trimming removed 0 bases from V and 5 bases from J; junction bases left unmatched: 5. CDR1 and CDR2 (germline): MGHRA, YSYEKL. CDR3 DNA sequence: TGCGCCAGCAGCCAAGAGGGCAGGGGGCTTACCGGGGAGCTGTTTTTT. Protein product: CASSQEGRGLTGELFF.

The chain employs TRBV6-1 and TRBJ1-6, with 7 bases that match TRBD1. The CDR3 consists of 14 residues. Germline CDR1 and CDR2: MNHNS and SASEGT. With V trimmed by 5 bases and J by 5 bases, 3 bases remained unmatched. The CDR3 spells CASSMTGNNSPLHF. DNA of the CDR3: TGTGCCAGCAGTATGACAGGGAATAATTCACCCCTCCACTTT.

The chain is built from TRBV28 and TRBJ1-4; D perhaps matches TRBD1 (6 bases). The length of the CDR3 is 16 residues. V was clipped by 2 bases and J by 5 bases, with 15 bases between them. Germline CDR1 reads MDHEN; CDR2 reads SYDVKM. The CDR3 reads CASSLLQGLGNEKLFF. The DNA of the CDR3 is TGTGCCAGCAGTTTACTTCAGGGGCTGGGAAATGAAAAACTGTTTTTT.

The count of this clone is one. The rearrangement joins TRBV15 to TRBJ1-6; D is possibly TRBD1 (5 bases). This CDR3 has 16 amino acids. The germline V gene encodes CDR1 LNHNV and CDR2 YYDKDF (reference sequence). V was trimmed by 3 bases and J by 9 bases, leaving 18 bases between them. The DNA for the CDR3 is TGTGCCACCAGCAGCTTGGGGTGGGGGGGGAGTTCACCCCTCCACTTT. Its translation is CATSSLGWGGSSPLHF.

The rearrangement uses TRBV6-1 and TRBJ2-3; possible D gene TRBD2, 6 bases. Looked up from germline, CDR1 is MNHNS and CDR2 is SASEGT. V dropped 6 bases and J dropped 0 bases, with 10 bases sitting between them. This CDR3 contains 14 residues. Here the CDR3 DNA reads TGTGCCAGCAGCCCCGGGGGAAGCACAGATACGCAGTATTTT. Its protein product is CASSPGGSTDTQYF.

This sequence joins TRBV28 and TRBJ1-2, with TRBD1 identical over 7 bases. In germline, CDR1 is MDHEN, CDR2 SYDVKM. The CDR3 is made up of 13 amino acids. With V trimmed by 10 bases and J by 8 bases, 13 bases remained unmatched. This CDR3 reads CATRQGPSRGYTF. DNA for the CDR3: TGTGCCACGCGACAGGGCCCGTCTAGGGGCTACACCTTC.